Included here is one T cell receptor (beta chain) sequence, with context. The data derive from a study of shared clonotypes between healthy human individuals. Naive CD8 cells, CD45RO-negative and positively selected for CCR7, excluded terminally differentiated effector memory CD45RA+ cells. Here immunoSEQ multiplex PCR was the method, and the copy in TCRdb shows in-frame clones only, minus some. Of around 1,900,000 clones listed, about 93% were seen once; the top ten hold about 1.7%. The material sequenced was naive CD8+ T cells from PBMCs. The TCR sequence derives from a young man in good health. Some clones in this sample may be carry-over from other donors' samples.

The CDR3 nucleotides read TGTGCCAGCAGCTTAGACAGGTTAGGCCGCACAGATACGCAGTATTTT. Protein sequence: CASSLDRLGRTDTQYF. The chain links TRBV7-9 to TRBJ2-3, with D possibly TRBD1 on 5 matching bases. This CDR3 has 16 residues. Trimming cost V 1 base and J 1 base, with 12 bases left between them. Germline CDR1 and CDR2: SEHNR and FQNEAQ (reference sequence).